This T cell receptor beta chain stems from a study of cytomegalovirus exposure and HLA in healthy donors. Overall study results and limits: In vitro assays verified that a few CMV-associated chains recognized CMV antigens specifically.

A note on this clone: Antigen specificity is unknown.

CDR1 SGDLS and CDR2 YYNGEE come from the germline V gene. Trimming removed 3 bases from V and 8 bases from J; junction bases left unmatched: 8. The CDR3 covers 15 residues. PCR employed 60 Vbeta and 13 Jbeta primers. Libraries were prepared by immunoSEQ multiplex PCR; TCRdb keeps only in-frame clonotypes and omits some of them. The sample consists of fewer than 250,000 clones, approximately 80% of them appearing once. The rearrangement joins TRBV9 to TRBJ1-2; 12 positions agree with TRBD1. The sequenced sample was PBMCs. The TCR sequence derives from a male donor in good health and CMV-seronegative. The DNA for the CDR3 is TGTGCCAGCAGCGGGAAGGGGACAGGGGGCTTCGGCTACACCTTC. It codes for CASSGKGTGGFGYTF.